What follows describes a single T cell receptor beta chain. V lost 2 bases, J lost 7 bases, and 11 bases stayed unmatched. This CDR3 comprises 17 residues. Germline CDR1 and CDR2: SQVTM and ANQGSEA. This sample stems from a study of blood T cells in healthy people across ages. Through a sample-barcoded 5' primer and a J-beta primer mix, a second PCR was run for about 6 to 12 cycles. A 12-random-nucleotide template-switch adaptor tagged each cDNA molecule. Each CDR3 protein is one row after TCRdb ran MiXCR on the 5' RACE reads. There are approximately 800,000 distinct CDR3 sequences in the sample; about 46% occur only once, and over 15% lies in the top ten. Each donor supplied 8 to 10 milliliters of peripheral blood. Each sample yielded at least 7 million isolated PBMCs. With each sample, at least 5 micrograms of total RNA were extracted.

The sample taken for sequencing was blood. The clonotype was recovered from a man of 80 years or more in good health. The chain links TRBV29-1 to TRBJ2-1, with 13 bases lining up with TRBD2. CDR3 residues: CSVESPNGGLAGNEQFF. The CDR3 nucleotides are TGCAGCGTTGAATCTCCAAATGGGGGACTAGCGGGGAATGAGCAGTTCTTC.